Below, 29 T cell receptor beta chains from the same sample are listed, as sequenced in a study of blood T cell repertoires in COVID-19. TCRdb's table, derived via immunoSEQ multiplex PCR, lists solely in-frame clones and lacks some. The sample includes about 90,000 clones, roughly 78% of them seen just once. Material for sequencing was peripheral blood. These receptors all stem from a woman in her seventies with acute or convalescent COVID-19.

The chain is built from TRBV6-2 or TRBV6-3 and TRBJ1-3; 11 bases align to TRBD1. The V segment lost 6 bases and the J segment 7 bases; nucleotides outside the gene matches: 2. Germline V gene data show CDR1 as MNHEY and CDR2 as SVGEGT. The CDR3 has 13 residues. The CDR3 nucleotides read TGTGCCAGCAGCCGGGACAGGGGGAACACCATATATTTT. It specifies CASSRDRGNTIYF.

This CDR3 reads CAITGTSGSYEQYF. CDR3 DNA: TGTGCCATCACCGGGACTAGCGGCTCCTACGAGCAGTACTTC. The chain couples TRBV7-9 to TRBJ2-7, with 11 bases lining up with TRBD2. This CDR3 comprises 14 residues. The V and J ends lost 10 bases and 0 bases, in that order; junction bases with no gene match: 5. Germline V gene sequence: CDR1 SEHNR, CDR2 FQNEAQ (reference sequence).

The V call is TRBV19, the J call TRBJ2-1; TRBD1 is a possible D gene (5 bases). V was pared by 3 bases and J by 6 bases, with 9 bases between. The germline CDR1 and CDR2 sequences are LNHDA and SQIVND (reference sequence). The CDR3 spans 13 residues. In DNA form, the CDR3 reads TGTGCCAGTAGTATTATAGGGGCCAATGAGCAGTTCTTC. It encodes CASSIIGANEQFF. Combining the CDR3 with reference TRBV19 and TRBJ2-1 gives the whole variable domain DGGITQSPKYLFRKEGQNVTLSCEQNLNHDAMYWYRQDPGQGLRLIYYSQIVNDFQKGDIAEGYSVSREKKESFPLTVTSAQKNPTAFYLCASSIIGANEQFFGPGTRLTVL.

The chain has TRBV5-6 and TRBJ2-3, with a possible D match to TRBD2 (5 bases). CDR1 and CDR2 from the germline V gene are SGHDT and YYEEEE. The CDR3 runs to 13 residues. The V end was cut by 7 bases, the J end by 2 bases, with 11 bases between. The CDR3 reads CASAAGPTDTQYF. CDR3 DNA sequence: TGTGCCAGCGCGGCGGGCCCCACAGATACGCAGTATTTT.

Here the CDR3 DNA reads TGTGCCAGCAGTTCTACGCGTGAGCAGTACTTC. Amino acids: CASSSTREQYF. The rearrangement links TRBV28 to TRBJ2-7, with D uncertain. This CDR3 region has 11 residues. V was cut by 4 bases and J by 7 bases, with 8 bases left in between. The V gene's germline CDR1 is MDHEN and CDR2 SYDVKM.

This clone was seen just once. This rearrangement joins TRBV12-3 or TRBV12-4 to TRBJ2-7; 7 bases align to TRBD2. The CDR3 is 11 residues long. V lost 7 bases and J lost 8; bases outside the gene matches: 5. CDR3 sequence (DNA): TGTGCCAGCACCCTCGGGGGGAAGCAGTACTTC. It yields the protein CASTLGGKQYF.

This clone has just one count. DNA for the CDR3: TGTGCCAGCATGGCAGGGGCCAACAATGAGCAGTTCTTC. It is translated as CASMAGANNEQFF. The chain is built from TRBV7-9 and TRBJ2-1, with D possibly TRBD1 on 6 matching bases. V was shortened by 7 bases and J by 5 bases, with 12 bases between the two germline ends. There are 13 residues in the CDR3. Germline loops: CDR1 SEHNR, CDR2 FQNEAQ (reference sequence).

The DNA of the CDR3 is TGTGCCAGCAGTGACCCATTATACAGGGCCGGCACTGAAGCTTTCTTT. It translates to CASSDPLYRAGTEAFF. The V gene is TRBV6-1, the J gene TRBJ1-1; the D gene is possibly TRBD1 (6 bases). The V gene lost 3 bases and the J gene lost 4 bases, with 18 bases spanning the gap. The CDR3 is 16 amino acids. CDR1 is MNHNS, CDR2 SASEGT, per germline.

The J gene is TRBJ2-2, the V gene TRBV21-1; the DNA was not used to check the table's D call, TRBD2. TRBV21-1 is listed as a pseudogene. The CDR3 sequence is 18 residues long. CDR3: CASSKVGTSGISPGELFF. As DNA, the CDR3 is TGTGCCAGCAGCAAAGTAGGGACTAGCGGGATCAGTCCCGGGGAGCTGTTTTTT.

The V and J genes are TRBV6-2 or TRBV6-3 and TRBJ2-6, with 11 nucleotides matching TRBD1. CDR3 length equals 17 residues. The V and J ends lost 5 bases and 1 base, in that order; junction bases with no gene match: 4. Germline V lookup: CDR1 MNHEY, CDR2 SVGEGT. The CDR3 spells CASSKGQGASGANVLTF. The DNA of the CDR3 is TGTGCCAGCAGTAAAGGACAGGGGGCGTCTGGGGCCAACGTCCTGACTTTC.

This sequence joins TRBV6-6 and TRBJ1-1; 10 bases are a match to TRBD1. The length of the CDR3 is 17 residues. Unmatched junction bases numbered 9, after V lost 5 bases and J lost 0 bases. The germline gives CDR1 MNHNY, CDR2 SVGAGI (reference sequence). The CDR3, as DNA: TGTGCCAGCAGTCCCCGGACAGGGGGTTATATGAACACTGAAGCTTTCTTT. As protein: CASSPRTGGYMNTEAFF.

The chain recombines TRBV6-5 with TRBJ1-5, with 11 bases identical to TRBD1. CDR3 length: 15 amino acids. J gave up 4 bases and V 2 bases, and 1 base lay outside the gene matches. Germline CDR1 reads MNHEY; CDR2 reads SVGAGI. The CDR3 region has the DNA TGTGCCAGCAGTTACGGGACAGGGGGAAATCAGCCCCAGCATTTT. Its protein product is CASSYGTGGNQPQHF.

As to this clone: This CDR3 fails to terminate in the conserved phenylalanine or tryptophan, so it likely reflects a read error. The DNA is left out, because the CDR3 cannot be placed on it with certainty; the CDR3 is given as TCRdb lists it. V usage is TRBV28 and J usage is TRBJ2-7; no DNA check was done on the table's D call, TRBD2. Germline CDR1 MDHEN, CDR2 SYDVKM. The CDR3 has 11 residues if both end residues are counted. The CDR3 region is CASSPAGAGSS.

This chain connects TRBV9 to TRBJ2-2, with 8 bases fitting TRBD1. This CDR3 is 16 amino acids long. Germline CDR1 reads SGDLS; CDR2 reads YYNGEE. Trimming took 3 bases from V and 0 from J; bases not matched to a gene: 4. CDR3 residues: CASSARQGTNTGELFF. The CDR3, as DNA: TGTGCCAGCAGCGCCCGACAGGGGACGAACACCGGGGAGCTGTTTTTT.

Ten or more counts support this clone. The chain joins TRBV7-3 to TRBJ1-2; 9 bases fit TRBD1. Germline V CDR1 and CDR2: SGHTA, FQGTGA. This CDR3 has 13 amino acids. V was clipped by 5 bases and J by 8 bases; unmatched bases: 6. As DNA, the CDR3 is TGTGCCAGCAGCATGGGACAGGGTATCGGCTACACCTTC. This gives the protein CASSMGQGIGYTF.

The chain carries TRBV5-1 and TRBJ2-1, with 7 bases that match TRBD2. Germline V lookup: CDR1 SGHRS, CDR2 YFSETQ. V trimming: 4 bases; J trimming: 6 bases; junction bases outside the gene matches: 7. The CDR3 sequence is 14 residues long. CDR3: CASSVALAANEQFF. DNA of the CDR3: TGCGCCAGCAGCGTAGCTCTAGCGGCCAATGAGCAGTTCTTC.

The gene calls are TRBV4-2 and TRBJ1-4; a possible D gene is TRBD1 (5 bases). V was cut by 1 base and J by 0 bases, with 15 bases left in between. From germline, CDR1 is LGHNA and CDR2 YNFKEQ. This CDR3 has 18 amino acids. CDR3 DNA sequence: TGTGCCAGCAGCCAAGGACAGACGACCCCTGCAACTAATGAAAAACTGTTTTTT. This sequence encodes CASSQGQTTPATNEKLFF.

The chain combines TRBV30 with TRBJ2-7, with 10 bases identical to TRBD1. The CDR3 length is 15 residues. The germline V gene has CDR1 GTSNPN and CDR2 SVGIG (reference sequence). The junction had 7 bases not matched to a gene; V was cut back by 0 bases and J by 5 bases. The CDR3: CAWSVRRQGAHEQYF. As DNA, the CDR3 is TGTGCCTGGAGTGTAAGAAGACAGGGGGCTCACGAGCAGTACTTC. Combining the CDR3 with reference TRBV30 and TRBJ2-7 gives the whole variable domain SQTIHQWPATLVQPVGSPLSLECTVEGTSNPNLYWYRQAAGRGLQLLFYSVGIGQISSEVPQNLSASRPQDRQFILSSKKLLLSDSGFYLCAWSVRRQGAHEQYFGPGTRLTVT.

Only a few counts were recorded for this clone. This chain connects TRBV7-6 to TRBJ2-2; the D gene is possibly TRBD1 (5 bases). CDR3 length: 15 residues. V dropped 6 bases and J dropped 0 bases, with 11 bases sitting between them. Germline V CDR1 and CDR2: SGHVS, FNYEAQ. The DNA for the CDR3 is TGTGCCAGCAGTCTCCTAGGGGCGAACACCGGGGAGCTGTTTTTT. It encodes CASSLLGANTGELFF.

V is TRBV30 and J is TRBJ2-3; the D gene is possibly TRBD1 (6 bases). The CDR3 is made up of 12 amino acids. The germline gives CDR1 GTSNPN, CDR2 SVGIG (reference sequence). Trimming took 7 bases from V and 0 from J, leaving 8 bases between them. CDR3 region: CASRGSTDTQYF. CDR3 nucleotides: TGTGCCTCCAGGGGAAGCACAGATACGCAGTATTTT.

The rearrangement uses TRBV19 and TRBJ2-1, with D maybe TRBD2 (6 bases). The CDR3 length is 13 residues. The V gene's germline CDR1 is LNHDA and CDR2 SQIVND (reference sequence). Trimming removed 3 bases from V and 5 bases from J, with 8 bases in between. CDR3 in amino acids: CASSIGGDNEQFF. CDR3 nucleotide sequence: TGTGCCAGTAGTATTGGCGGGGACAATGAGCAGTTCTTC.

This clone has only a few counts. The chain combines TRBV6-1 with TRBJ1-1; 7 bases map to TRBD1. The germline V gene has CDR1 MNHNS and CDR2 SASEGT. The CDR3 covers 17 residues. V trimming: 1 base; J trimming: 5 bases; junction bases outside the gene matches: 13. As DNA, the CDR3 is TGTGCCAGCAGTGAAGGAATTATGGGCAGGGGGTTGACTGAAGCTTTCTTT. Translated: CASSEGIMGRGLTEAFF.

This clone was found once. The chain joins TRBV19 to TRBJ1-1, with TRBD1 as a possible D gene (5 bases). Trimming removed 10 bases from V and 11 bases from J, with 20 bases in between. Germline values: CDR1 LNHDA, CDR2 SQIVND (reference sequence). CDR3 size: 12 residues. This CDR3 is CATLGSGVHAFF. The CDR3 bases are TGTGCCACGCTCGGCTCGGGGGTGCATGCTTTCTTT.

V and J are TRBV9 and TRBJ2-1; D gene unclear. The germline CDR1 and CDR2 sequences are SGDLS and YYNGEE. Deletions cut 0 bases from V and 1 base from J, with 8 bases between. This CDR3 is 15 amino acids long. CDR3 nucleotide sequence: TGTGCCAGCAGCGTAGAGCTAAATTCCTACAATGAGCAGTTCTTC. This translates into CASSVELNSYNEQFF.

This chain links TRBV27 with TRBJ2-1; 12 nucleotides agree with TRBD2. Germline V lookup: CDR1 MNHEY, CDR2 SMNVEV (reference sequence). The CDR3 sequence is 17 residues long. V was pared by 4 bases and J by 5 bases, with 9 bases of the junction left unmatched. The CDR3 loop is CASSSPPLAGGNNEQFF. For the CDR3, the DNA is TGTGCCAGCAGTTCCCCCCCCCTAGCGGGAGGGAACAATGAGCAGTTCTTC.

The J gene is TRBJ1-5, the V gene TRBV5-6; unclear D gene. The CDR3 has 15 residues. Germline CDR1 reads SGHDT; CDR2 reads YYEEEE. Trimming pared 0 bases from V and 2 bases from J, leaving 9 bases between. DNA for the CDR3: TGTGCCAGCAGCTTGGGGTGGGCAGGCAATCAGCCCCAGCATTTT. Translation gives CASSLGWAGNQPQHF.

The CDR3 spells CAISVLRPDTGELFF. CDR3 in DNA: TGTGCCATCAGTGTCTTGCGGCCAGACACCGGGGAGCTGTTTTTT. The chain couples TRBV10-3 to TRBJ2-2; no clear D. Germline V gene sequence: CDR1 ENHRY, CDR2 SYGVKD. Trimming cost V 4 bases and J 3 bases, with 12 bases left between them. The CDR3 has 15 amino acids.

The chain links TRBV12-3 or TRBV12-4 to TRBJ2-7; the D is unclear. This CDR3 spans 12 amino acids. Trimming pared 3 bases from V and 5 bases from J, leaving 8 bases between. DNA for the CDR3: TGTGCCAGCAGTTTTCTGTCCCACGAGCAGTACTTC. It translates to CASSFLSHEQYF.

The chain links TRBV5-3 to TRBJ2-5; D not certain. TRBV5-3 is designated an ORF whose function remains uncertain. The CDR3 runs to 15 residues. The V and J ends lost 0 bases and 1 base respectively, with 10 bases between them. CDR3 sequence reads: CARSLAPFSQETQYF. The CDR3 coding sequence is TGTGCCAGAAGCTTGGCCCCGTTTTCCCAAGAGACCCAGTACTTC.